This T cell receptor (beta chain) comes out of a study of cytomegalovirus exposure and HLA in healthy donors. Study at large: Of approximately 400 genotyped donors, around 84% clustered with self-reported Caucasian donors. Study-wide results and caveats: Later work associated roughly 15,000 TCR beta sequences with HLA alleles at 0.05 false discovery rate. A later analysis linked a missense variant in DCLRE1C to the trimming of TCR beta V and J genes. Cytomegalovirus-associated TCR beta chains were listed, numbering under 200.

The study ran its PCR with 60 Vbeta and 13 Jbeta primers. Profiling relied on immunoSEQ multiplex PCR, and the TCRdb table lists in-frame clones only, not all of them. The data contain about 200,000 clones, 86% of them singletons. Points on this clone: Its antigen is as yet unknown.

V was clipped by 7 bases and J by 6 bases, with 28 bases between them. Germline V lookup: CDR1 LNHDA, CDR2 SQIVND (reference sequence). The CDR3 is 18 residues long. The TCR was taken from a woman aged 30 to 39 in good health and CMV-seronegative. The chain couples TRBV19 to TRBJ2-1; D is perhaps TRBD1 (6 bases). The sequenced material came from PBMCs. The CDR3 nucleotides read TGTGCCAGTAAACCACAGGGCTGGGCCCCCCGGACGGGCAATGAGCAGTTCTTC. It specifies CASKPQGWAPRTGNEQFF.